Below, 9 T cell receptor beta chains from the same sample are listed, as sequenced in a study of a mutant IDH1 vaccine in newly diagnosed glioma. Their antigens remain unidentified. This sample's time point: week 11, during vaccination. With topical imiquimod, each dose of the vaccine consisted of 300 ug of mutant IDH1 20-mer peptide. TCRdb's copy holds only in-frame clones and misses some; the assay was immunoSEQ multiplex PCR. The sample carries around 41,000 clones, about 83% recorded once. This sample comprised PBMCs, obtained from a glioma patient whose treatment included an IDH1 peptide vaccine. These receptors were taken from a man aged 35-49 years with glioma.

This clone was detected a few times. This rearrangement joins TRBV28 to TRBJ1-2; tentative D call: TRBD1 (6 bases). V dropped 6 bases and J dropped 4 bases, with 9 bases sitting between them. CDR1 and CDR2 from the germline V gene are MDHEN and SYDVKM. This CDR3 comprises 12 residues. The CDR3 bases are TGTGCCAGCAGGAGACAGGCCTATGGCTACACCTTC. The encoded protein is CASRRQAYGYTF.

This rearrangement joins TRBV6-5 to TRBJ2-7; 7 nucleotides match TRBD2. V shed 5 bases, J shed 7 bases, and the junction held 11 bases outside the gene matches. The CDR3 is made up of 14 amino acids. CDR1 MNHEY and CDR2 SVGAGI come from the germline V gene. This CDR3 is CASSPSGTGGEQYF. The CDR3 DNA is TGTGCCAGCAGTCCCAGCGGGACCGGGGGGGAGCAGTACTTC.

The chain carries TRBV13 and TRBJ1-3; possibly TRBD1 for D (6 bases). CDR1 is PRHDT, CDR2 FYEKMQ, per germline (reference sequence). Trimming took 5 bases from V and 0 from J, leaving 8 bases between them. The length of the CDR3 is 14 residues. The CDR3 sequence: CASSGGLSGNTIYF. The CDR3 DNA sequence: TGTGCCAGCAGCGGGGGCCTCTCTGGAAACACCATATATTTT.

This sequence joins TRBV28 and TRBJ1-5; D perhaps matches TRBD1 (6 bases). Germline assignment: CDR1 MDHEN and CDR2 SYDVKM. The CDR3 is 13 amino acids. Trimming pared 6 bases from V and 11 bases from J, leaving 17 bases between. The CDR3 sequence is CASRRTAEGTQHF. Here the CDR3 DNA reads TGTGCCAGCAGAAGGACAGCCGAAGGGACCCAGCATTTT.

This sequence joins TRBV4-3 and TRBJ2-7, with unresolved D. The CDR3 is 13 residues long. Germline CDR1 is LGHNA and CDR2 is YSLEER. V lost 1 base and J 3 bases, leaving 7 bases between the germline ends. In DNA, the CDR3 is TGCGCCAGCAGCCAAGGGGGAATCTACGAGCAGTACTTC. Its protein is CASSQGGIYEQYF.

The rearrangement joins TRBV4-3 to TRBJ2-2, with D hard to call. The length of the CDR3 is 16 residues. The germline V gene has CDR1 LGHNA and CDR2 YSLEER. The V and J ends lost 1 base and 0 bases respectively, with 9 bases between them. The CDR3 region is CASSQARSSNTGELFF. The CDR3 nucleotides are TGCGCCAGCAGCCAAGCTAGATCATCGAACACCGGGGAGCTGTTTTTT.

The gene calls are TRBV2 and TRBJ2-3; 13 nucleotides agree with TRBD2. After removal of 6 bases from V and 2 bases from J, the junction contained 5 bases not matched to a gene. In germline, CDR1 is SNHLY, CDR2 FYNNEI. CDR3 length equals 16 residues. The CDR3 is CASRRGLAGDTDTQYF. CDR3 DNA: TGTGCCAGCAGACGCGGACTAGCGGGAGACACAGATACGCAGTATTTT.

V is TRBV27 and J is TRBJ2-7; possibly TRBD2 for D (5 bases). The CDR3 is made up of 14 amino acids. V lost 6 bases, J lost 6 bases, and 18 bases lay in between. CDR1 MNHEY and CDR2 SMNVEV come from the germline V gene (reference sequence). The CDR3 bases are TGTGCCAGCAGGTCTATTCGCGTCGGGATCGAGCAGTACTTC. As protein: CASRSIRVGIEQYF.

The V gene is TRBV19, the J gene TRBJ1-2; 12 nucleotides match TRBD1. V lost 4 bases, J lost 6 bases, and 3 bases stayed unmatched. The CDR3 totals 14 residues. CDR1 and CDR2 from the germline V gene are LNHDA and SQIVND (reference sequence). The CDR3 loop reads CASSTGTGGDGYTF. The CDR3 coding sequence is TGTGCCAGTAGTACCGGGACAGGGGGCGATGGCTACACCTTC.